This T cell receptor (beta chain) comes out of a study of monozygotic twins with inflammatory bowel disease. General study results and limits: Discrimination among different T cell subtypes was not achievable.

TCRalpha along with TCRbeta cDNA was subjected to two nested PCRs lasting roughly 17 and 9 cycles. No DNA is given; TCRdb re-called the 5' RACE reads and lists each CDR3 protein once. Across 200,000 to 250,000 distinct CDR3 sequences, the top ten clones capture around 7.6% of the sample. Concerning this clonotype: Its antigen is unidentified.

CDR1 is SQVTM, CDR2 ANQGSEA, per germline. The CDR3 covers 15 residues. The chain employs TRBV29-1 and TRBJ2-3; TCRdb gives TRBD1 as the D gene, but with no DNA this cannot be confirmed. This TCR was recovered from a human donor with ulcerative colitis or Crohn's disease, or a healthy co-twin of an affected twin (not recorded which). The source material was blood. The CDR3 sequence: CSVEASGARTDTQYF.